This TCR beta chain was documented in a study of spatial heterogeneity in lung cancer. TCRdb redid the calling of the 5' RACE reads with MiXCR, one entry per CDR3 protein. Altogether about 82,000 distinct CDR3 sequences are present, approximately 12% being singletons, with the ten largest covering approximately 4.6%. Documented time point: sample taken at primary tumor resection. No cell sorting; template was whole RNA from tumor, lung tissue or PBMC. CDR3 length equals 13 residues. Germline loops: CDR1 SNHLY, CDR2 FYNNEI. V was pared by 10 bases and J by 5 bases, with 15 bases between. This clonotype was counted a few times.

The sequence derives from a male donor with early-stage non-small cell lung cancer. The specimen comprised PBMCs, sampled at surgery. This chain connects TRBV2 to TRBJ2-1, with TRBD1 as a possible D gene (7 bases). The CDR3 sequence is CATSGGINNEQFF. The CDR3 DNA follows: TGTGCCACTTCAGGGGGGATAAACAATGAGCAGTTCTTC.